This T cell receptor (beta chain) is drawn from a study of blood T cell repertoires in COVID-19. The overall study: PBMCs, B-cell-depleted T cells, or T cells provided the cDNA or gDNA that made up the material.

Authors' analysis steps: Reference gene primers were amplified, and this amplification served to estimate nucleated cell counts. The protocol was immunoSEQ multiplex PCR, while the TCRdb copy is restricted to in-frame clones and leaves out a portion. That table furnishes V, J and clone size, whereas the DNA furnished D and trimming. The sample lists 450,000 or so clones, approximately 92% occurring once. Seattle-derived patients entered the study during active infection and were followed longitudinally. The CDR3 has 15 residues. Trimming removed 5 bases from V and 6 bases from J; junction bases left unmatched: 9. Germline V gives CDR1 SGHTA, CDR2 FQGNSA.

The clonotype was recovered from a man younger than 30 with COVID-19, enrolled during active disease. The chain uses TRBV7-2 and TRBJ2-3, with 9 bases that match TRBD2. Sequences were obtained from peripheral blood. Here the CDR3 reads CASSPRVSGGDTQYF. CDR3 bases: TGTGCCAGCAGCCCCCGGGTTAGCGGGGGCGATACGCAGTATTTT.